Shown below are 2 T cell receptor beta chains from a single sample sequenced in a study of T-cell reconstitution after alpha-beta-depleted transplantation in children. It was with unique molecular identifiers that the TCRbeta library was prepared. TCRdb reprocessed the PCR reads via MiXCR and lists one record per CDR3 protein. This sample yields about 540,000 distinct CDR3 sequences, of which about 18% are seen a single time; 3% to 3.5% belongs to the top ten. Material: PBMCs from the stem cell graft donor, obtained from the stem cell graft. The receptors were gathered from a human donor who donated a stem cell graft to a child with acute lymphoblastic leukemia.

The V and J genes are TRBV5-1 and TRBJ2-1, with D possibly called TRBD1 or TRBD2 (5 bases each). From germline, CDR1 is SGHRS and CDR2 YFSETQ. V lost 1 base and J 8 bases, leaving 19 bases between the germline ends. This CDR3 has 16 amino acids. The chain's CDR3 is CASSLLMGEKKDEQFF. CDR3 sequence (DNA): TGCGCCAGCAGCTTGTTGATGGGGGAGAAGAAGGATGAGCAGTTCTTC.

The chain carries TRBV25-1 and TRBJ2-1, with 8 bases aligning to TRBD2. This CDR3 has 13 amino acids. Germline V CDR1 and CDR2: MGHDK, SYGVNS. The ends lost 1 base at V and 9 bases at J; junction bases unmatched: 2. CDR3 bases: TGTGCCAGCAGTGAATGGCTAGCGGGTGAGCAGTTCTTC. It encodes CASSEWLAGEQFF.